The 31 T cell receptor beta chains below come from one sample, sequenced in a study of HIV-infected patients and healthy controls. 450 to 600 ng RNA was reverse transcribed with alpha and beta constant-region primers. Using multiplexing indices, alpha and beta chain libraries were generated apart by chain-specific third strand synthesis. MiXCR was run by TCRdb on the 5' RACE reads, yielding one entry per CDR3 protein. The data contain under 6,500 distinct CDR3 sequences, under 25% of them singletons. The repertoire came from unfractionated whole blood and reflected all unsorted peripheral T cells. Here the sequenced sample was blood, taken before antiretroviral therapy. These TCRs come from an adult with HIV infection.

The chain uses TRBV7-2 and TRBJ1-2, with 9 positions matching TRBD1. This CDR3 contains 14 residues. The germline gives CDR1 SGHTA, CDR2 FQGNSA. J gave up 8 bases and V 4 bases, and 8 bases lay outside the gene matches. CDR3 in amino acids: CASSSAGQGRGYTF. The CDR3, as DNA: TGTGCCAGCAGCTCAGCCGGACAGGGGCGAGGCTACACCTTC.

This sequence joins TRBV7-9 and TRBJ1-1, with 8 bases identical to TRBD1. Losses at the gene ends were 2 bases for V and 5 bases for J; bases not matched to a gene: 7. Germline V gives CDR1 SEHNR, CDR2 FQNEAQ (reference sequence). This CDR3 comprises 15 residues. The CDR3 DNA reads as TGTGCCAGCAGCTTACCTGGACAGGGTTGGACTGAAGCTTTCTTT. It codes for CASSLPGQGWTEAFF.

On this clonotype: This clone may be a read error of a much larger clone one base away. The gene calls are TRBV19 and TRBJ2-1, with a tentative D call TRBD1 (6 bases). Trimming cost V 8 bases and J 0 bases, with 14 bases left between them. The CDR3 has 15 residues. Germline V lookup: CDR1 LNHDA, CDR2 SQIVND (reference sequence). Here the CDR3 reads CASDNRVRSYNEQFF. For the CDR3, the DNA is TGTGCCAGTGATAACAGGGTCCGCTCCTACAATGAGCAGTTCTTC.

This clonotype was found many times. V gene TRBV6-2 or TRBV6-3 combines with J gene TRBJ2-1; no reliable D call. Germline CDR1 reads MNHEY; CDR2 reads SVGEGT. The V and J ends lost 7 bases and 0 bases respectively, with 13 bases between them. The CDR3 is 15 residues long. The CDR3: CASTRPQSSYNEQFF. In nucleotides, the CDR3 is TGTGCCAGCACCCGGCCGCAGAGCTCCTACAATGAGCAGTTCTTC.

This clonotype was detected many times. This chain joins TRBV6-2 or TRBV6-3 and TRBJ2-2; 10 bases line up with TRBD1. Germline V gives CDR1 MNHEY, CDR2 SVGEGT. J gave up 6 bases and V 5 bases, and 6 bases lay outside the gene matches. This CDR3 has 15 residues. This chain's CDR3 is CASSSRDRGSGELFF. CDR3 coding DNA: TGTGCCAGCAGTAGCCGGGACAGGGGATCCGGGGAGCTGTTTTTT.

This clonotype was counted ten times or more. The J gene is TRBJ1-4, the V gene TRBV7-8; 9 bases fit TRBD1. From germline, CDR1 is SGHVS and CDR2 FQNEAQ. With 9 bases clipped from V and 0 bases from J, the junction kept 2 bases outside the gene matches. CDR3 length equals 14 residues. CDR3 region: CASRTGATNEKLFF. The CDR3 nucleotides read TGTGCCAGTCGGACAGGGGCAACTAATGAAAAACTGTTTTTT. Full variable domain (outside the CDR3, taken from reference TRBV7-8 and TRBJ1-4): GAGVSQSPRYKVAKRGQDVALRCDPISGHVSLFWYQQALGQGPEFLTYFQNEAQLDKSGLPSDRFFAERPEGSVSTLKIQRTQQEDSAVYLCASRTGATNEKLFFGSGTQLSVL.

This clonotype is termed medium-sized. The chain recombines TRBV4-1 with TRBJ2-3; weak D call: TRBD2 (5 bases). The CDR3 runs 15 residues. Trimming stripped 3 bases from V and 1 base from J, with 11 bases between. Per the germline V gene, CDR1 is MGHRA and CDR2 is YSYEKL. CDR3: CASSQNLRGTDTQYF. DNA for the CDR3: TGCGCCAGCAGCCAGAACCTGAGGGGCACAGATACGCAGTATTTT.

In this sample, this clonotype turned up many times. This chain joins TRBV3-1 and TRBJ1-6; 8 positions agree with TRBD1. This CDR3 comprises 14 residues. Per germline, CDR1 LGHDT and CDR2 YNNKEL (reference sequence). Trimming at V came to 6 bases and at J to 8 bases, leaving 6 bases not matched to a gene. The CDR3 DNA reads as TGTGCCAGCAGTCCCGGACAGGGATATTCACCCCTCCACTTT. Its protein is CASSPGQGYSPLHF.

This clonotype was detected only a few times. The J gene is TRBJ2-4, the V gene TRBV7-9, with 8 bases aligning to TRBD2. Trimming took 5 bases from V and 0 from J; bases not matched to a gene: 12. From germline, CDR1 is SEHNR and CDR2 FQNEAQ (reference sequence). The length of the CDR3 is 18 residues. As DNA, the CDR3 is TGTGCCAGCAGCCCCAAAGCGGGGGTAATTCTAGCCAAAAACATTCAGTACTTC. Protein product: CASSPKAGVILAKNIQYF.

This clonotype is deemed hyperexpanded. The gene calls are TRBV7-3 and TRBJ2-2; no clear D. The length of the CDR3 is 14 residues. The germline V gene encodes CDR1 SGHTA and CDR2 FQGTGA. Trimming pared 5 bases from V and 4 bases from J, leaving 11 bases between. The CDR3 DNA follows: TGTGCCAGCAGCGGCCCCCCCGGCACCGGGGAGCTGTTTTTT. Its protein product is CASSGPPGTGELFF. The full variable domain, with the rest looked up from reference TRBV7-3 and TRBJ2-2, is GAGVSQTPSNKVTEKGKYVELRCDPISGHTALYWYRQSLGQGPEFLIYFQGTGAADDSGLPNDRFFAVRPEGSVSTLKIQRTERGDSAVYLCASSGPPGTGELFFGEGSRLTVL.

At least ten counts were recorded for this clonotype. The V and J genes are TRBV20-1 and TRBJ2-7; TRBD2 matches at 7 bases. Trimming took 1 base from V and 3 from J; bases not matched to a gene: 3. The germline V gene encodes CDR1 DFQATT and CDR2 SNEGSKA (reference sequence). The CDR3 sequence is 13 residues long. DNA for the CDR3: TGCAGTGCTAGAGGGGGGGGAGGCTACGAGCAGTACTTC. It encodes CSARGGGGYEQYF.

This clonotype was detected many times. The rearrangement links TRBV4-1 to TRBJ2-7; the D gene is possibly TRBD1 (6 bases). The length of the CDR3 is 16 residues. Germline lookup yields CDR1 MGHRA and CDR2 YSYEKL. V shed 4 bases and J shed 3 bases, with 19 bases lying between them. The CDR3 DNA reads TGCGCCAGCAGCCGGATGGGGACACTCCCTTACTACGAGCAGTACTTC. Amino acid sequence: CASSRMGTLPYYEQYF.

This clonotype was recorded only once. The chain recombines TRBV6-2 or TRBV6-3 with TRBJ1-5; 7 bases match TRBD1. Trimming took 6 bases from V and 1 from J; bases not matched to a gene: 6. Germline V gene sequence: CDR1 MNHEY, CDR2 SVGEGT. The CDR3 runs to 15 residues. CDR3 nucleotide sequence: TGTGCCAGCAGACCGCCGACAGGGAGCAATCAGCCCCAGCATTTT. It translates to CASRPPTGSNQPQHF.

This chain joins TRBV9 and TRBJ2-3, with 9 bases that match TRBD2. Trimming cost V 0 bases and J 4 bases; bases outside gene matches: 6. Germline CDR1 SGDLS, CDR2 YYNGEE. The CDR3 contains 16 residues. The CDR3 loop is CASSVGIAGASDTQYF. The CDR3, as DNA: TGTGCCAGCAGCGTAGGGATAGCGGGGGCCTCAGATACGCAGTATTTT.

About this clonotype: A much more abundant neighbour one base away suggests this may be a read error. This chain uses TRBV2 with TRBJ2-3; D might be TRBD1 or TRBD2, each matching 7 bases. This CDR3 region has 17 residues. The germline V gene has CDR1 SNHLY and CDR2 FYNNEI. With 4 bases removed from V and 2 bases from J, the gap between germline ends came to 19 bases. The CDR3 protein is CASSAQGERGFTDTQYF. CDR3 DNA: TGTGCCAGCAGTGCCCAGGGGGAGCGGGGCTTCACAGATACGCAGTATTTT.

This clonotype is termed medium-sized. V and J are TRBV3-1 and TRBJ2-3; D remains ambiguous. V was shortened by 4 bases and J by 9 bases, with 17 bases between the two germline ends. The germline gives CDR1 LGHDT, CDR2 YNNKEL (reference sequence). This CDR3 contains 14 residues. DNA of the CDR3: TGTGCCAGCAGCCCCCGCACCACCCTACCCACGCAGTATTTT. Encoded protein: CASSPRTTLPTQYF.

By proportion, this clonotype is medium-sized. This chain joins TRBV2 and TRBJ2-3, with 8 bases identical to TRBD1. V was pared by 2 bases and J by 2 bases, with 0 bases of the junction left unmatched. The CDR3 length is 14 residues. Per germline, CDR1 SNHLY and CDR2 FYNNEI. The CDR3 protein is CASSEQGATDTQYF. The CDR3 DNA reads TGTGCCAGCAGTGAACAGGGGGCCACAGATACGCAGTATTTT.

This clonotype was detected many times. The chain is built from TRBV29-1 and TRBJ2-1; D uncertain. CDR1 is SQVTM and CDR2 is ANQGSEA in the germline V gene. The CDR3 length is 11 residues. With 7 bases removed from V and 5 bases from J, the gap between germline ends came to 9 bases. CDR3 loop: CSANTNNEQFF. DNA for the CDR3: TGCAGCGCAAACACTAACAATGAGCAGTTCTTC.

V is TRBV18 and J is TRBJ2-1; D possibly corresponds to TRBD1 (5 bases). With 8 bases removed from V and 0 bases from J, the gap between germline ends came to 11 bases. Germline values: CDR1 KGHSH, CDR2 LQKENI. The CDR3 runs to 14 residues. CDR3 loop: CASLGALSYNEQFF. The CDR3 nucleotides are TGTGCCAGCCTAGGGGCACTCTCCTACAATGAGCAGTTCTTC. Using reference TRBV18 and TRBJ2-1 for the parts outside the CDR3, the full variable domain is NAGVMQNPRHLVRRRGQEARLRCSPMKGHSHVYWYRQLPEEGLKFMVYLQKENIIDESGMPKERFSAEFPKEGPSILRIQQVVRGDSAAYFCASLGALSYNEQFFGPGTRLTVL.

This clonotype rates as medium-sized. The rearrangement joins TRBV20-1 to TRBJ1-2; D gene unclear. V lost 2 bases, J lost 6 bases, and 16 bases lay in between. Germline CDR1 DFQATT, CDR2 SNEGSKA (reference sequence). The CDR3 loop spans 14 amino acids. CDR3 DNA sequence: TGCAGTGCTAGAAACCCGGTCAGCTTGAATGGCTACACCTTC. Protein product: CSARNPVSLNGYTF.

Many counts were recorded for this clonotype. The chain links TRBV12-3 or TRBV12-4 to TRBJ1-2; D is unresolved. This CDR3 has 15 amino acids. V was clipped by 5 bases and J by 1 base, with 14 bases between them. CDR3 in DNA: TGTGCCAGCAGTCCCCAGGCCACTGTTAACTATGGCTACACCTTC. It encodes CASSPQATVNYGYTF.

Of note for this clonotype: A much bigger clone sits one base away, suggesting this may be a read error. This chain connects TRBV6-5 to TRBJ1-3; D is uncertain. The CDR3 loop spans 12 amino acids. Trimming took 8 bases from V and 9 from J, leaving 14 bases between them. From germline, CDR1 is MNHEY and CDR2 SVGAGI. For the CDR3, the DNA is TGTGCCAGCGGCCAGTCCCCAACCACCATATATTTT. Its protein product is CASGQSPTTIYF.

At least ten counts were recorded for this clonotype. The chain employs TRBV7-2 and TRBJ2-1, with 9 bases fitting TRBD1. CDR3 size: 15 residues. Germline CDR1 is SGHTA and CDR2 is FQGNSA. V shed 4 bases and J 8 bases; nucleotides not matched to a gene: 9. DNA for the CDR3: TGTGCCAGCAGCTACGCCGGACAGGGGATGGATGAGCAGTTCTTC. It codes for CASSYAGQGMDEQFF.

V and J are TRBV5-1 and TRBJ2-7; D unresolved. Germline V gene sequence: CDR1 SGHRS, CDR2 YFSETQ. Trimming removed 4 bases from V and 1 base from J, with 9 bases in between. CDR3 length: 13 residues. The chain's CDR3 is CASSPESSYEQYF. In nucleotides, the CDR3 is TGCGCCAGCAGCCCGGAAAGTTCCTACGAGCAGTACTTC.

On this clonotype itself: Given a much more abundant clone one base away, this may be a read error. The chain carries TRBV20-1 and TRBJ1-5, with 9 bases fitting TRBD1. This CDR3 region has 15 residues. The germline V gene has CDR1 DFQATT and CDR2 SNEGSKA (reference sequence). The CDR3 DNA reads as TGCAGTGCTAGAGATATCACAGGGGGCAATCAGCCCAAGCATTTT. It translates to CSARDITGGNQPKHF.

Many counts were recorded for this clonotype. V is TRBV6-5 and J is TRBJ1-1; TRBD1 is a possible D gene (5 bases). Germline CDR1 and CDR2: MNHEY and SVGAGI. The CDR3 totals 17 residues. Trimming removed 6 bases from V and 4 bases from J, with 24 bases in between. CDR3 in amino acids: CASRSSHGGLKGTEAFF. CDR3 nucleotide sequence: TGTGCCAGCAGATCTTCACACGGGGGACTAAAGGGCACTGAAGCTTTCTTT.

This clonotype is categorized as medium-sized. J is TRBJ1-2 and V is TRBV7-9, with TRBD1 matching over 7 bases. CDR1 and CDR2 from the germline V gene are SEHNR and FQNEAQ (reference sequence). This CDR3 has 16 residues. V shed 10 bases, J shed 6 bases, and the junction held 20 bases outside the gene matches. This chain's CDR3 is CATPGPSDRPSHGYTF. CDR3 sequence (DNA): TGTGCCACCCCGGGACCGTCGGACAGGCCAAGCCATGGCTACACCTTC. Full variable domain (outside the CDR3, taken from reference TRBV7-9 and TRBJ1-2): DTGVSQNPRHKITKRGQNVTFRCDPISEHNRLYWYRQTLGQGPEFLTYFQNEAQLEKSRLLSDRFSAERPKGSFSTLEIQRTEQGDSAMYLCATPGPSDRPSHGYTFGSGTRLTVV.

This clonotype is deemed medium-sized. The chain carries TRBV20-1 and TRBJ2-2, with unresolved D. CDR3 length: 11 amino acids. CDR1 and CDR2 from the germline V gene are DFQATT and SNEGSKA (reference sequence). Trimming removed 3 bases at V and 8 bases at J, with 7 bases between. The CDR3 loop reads CSASRLGELFF. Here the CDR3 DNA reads TGCAGTGCTAGCAGGTTGGGGGAGCTGTTTTTT.

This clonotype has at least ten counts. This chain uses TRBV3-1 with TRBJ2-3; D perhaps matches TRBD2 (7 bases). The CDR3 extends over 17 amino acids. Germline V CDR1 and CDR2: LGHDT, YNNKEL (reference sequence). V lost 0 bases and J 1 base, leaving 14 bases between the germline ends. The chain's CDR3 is CASSQDWGGPGTDTQYF. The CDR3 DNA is TGTGCCAGCAGCCAAGATTGGGGGGGGCCCGGCACAGATACGCAGTATTTT.

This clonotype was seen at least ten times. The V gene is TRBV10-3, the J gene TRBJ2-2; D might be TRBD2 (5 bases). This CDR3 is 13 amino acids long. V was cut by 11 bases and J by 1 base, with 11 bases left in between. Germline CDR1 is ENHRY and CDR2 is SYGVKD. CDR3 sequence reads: CAVTGLNTGELFF. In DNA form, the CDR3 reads TGTGCCGTCACGGGATTGAACACCGGGGAGCTGTTTTTT.

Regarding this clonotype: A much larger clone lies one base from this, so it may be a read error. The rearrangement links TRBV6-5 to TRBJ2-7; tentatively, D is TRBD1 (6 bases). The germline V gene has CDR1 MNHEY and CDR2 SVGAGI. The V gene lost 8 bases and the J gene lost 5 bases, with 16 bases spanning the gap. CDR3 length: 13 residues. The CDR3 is CASARTDLHEQYF. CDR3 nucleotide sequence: TGTGCCAGCGCCCGGACAGATCTCCACGAGCAGTACTTC.